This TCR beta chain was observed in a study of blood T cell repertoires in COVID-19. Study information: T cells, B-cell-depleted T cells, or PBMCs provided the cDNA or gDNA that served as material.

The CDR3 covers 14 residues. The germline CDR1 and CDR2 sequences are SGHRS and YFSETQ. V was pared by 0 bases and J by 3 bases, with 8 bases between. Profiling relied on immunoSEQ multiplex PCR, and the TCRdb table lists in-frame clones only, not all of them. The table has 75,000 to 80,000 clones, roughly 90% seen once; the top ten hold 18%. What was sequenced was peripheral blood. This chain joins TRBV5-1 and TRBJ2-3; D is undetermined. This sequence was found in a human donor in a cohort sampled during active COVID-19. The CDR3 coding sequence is TGCGCCAGCAGCTTGGACCAGAGGACAGATACGCAGTATTTT. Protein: CASSLDQRTDTQYF.